The TCR beta chain under discussion was sequenced for a study of T-cell reconstitution after alpha-beta-depleted transplantation in children. Study findings and constraints: Where alpha-beta T cells came from about two months after transplant was reportedly several hundred expanded graft clones. Newly produced T cells mostly accounted for T-cell counts and diversity one year post-transplant.

Germline V CDR1 and CDR2: SGHKS, YYEKEE (reference sequence). There are 14 residues in the CDR3. V was pared by 4 bases and J by 8 bases, with 15 bases between. Preparation of the TCRbeta library used unique molecular identifiers. One entry per CDR3 protein, called by TCRdb with MiXCR from the PCR reads. The sample has about 210,000 distinct CDR3 sequences; more than 15% are singletons. About this clonotype itself: What it binds is unknown.

This receptor was obtained from a male patient aged 2-15 years who had a stem cell transplant for acute lymphoblastic leukemia, so the T cells may come from the graft donor. The starting material was PBMCs, mostly from graft donor cells, obtained 360 days after TCRalphabeta/CD19-depleted stem cell transplant. The chain has TRBV5-5 and TRBJ1-4; tentatively, D is TRBD1 (5 bases). The CDR3 nucleotides read TGTGCCAGCAGCCTTAACCCCGGGGCAGAAAAACTGTTTTTT. This sequence encodes CASSLNPGAEKLFF.